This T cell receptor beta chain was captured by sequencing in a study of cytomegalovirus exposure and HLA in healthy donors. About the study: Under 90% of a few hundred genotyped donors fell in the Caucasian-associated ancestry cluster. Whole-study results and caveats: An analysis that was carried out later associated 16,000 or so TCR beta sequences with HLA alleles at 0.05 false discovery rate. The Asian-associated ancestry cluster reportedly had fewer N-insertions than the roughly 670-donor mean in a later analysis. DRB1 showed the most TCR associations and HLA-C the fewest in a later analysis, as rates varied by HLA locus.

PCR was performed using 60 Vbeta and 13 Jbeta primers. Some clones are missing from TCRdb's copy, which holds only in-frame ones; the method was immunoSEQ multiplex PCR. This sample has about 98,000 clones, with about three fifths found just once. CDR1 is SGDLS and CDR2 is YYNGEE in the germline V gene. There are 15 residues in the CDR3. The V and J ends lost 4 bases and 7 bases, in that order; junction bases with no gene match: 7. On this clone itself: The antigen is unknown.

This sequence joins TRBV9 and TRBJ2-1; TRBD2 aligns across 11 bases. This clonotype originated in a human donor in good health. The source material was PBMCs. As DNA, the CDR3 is TGTGCCAGCAGCTCACGGACTAGCGGGTTGAATGAGCAGTTCTTC. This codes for CASSSRTSGLNEQFF.